One and the same sample provided the 3 T cell receptor beta chains below, sequenced in a study of cytomegalovirus exposure and HLA in healthy donors. PCR employed 60 Vbeta and 13 Jbeta primers. The table came from immunoSEQ multiplex PCR; TCRdb's copy has only in-frame clones and leaves some out. This table holds about 160,000 clones. Specimen: PBMCs. These receptors were taken from a woman aged 55-70 years in good health and CMV-seronegative.

The rearrangement uses TRBV7-3 and TRBJ1-1; D is unclear. Trimming took off 2 bases at V and 6 bases at J, with 13 bases between the two ends. Germline loops: CDR1 SGHTA, CDR2 FQGTGA. This CDR3 is built from 14 residues. CDR3 DNA: TGTGCCAGCAGCTTAGGGGTAGGAGGATCTGAAGCTTTCTTT. Amino acid sequence: CASSLGVGGSEAFF.

This sequence joins TRBV5-4 and TRBJ2-1, with TRBD2 as a possible D gene (5 bases). Germline V gives CDR1 SGHNT, CDR2 YYREEE (reference sequence). V gave up 4 bases and J gave up 6 bases, with 8 bases separating them. The CDR3 contains 12 residues. The CDR3 loop reads CASSQDSNEQFF. The CDR3 DNA sequence: TGTGCCAGCAGCCAGGACTCCAATGAGCAGTTCTTC.

V usage is TRBV18 and J usage is TRBJ2-7, with no clear D. CDR1 is KGHSH and CDR2 is LQKENI in the germline V gene. V was pared by 3 bases and J by 6 bases, with 15 bases between. This CDR3 region has 14 residues. As DNA, the CDR3 is TGTGCCAGCTCACCGCACCCACCCCCTATCGAGCAGTACTTC. It encodes CASSPHPPPIEQYF.